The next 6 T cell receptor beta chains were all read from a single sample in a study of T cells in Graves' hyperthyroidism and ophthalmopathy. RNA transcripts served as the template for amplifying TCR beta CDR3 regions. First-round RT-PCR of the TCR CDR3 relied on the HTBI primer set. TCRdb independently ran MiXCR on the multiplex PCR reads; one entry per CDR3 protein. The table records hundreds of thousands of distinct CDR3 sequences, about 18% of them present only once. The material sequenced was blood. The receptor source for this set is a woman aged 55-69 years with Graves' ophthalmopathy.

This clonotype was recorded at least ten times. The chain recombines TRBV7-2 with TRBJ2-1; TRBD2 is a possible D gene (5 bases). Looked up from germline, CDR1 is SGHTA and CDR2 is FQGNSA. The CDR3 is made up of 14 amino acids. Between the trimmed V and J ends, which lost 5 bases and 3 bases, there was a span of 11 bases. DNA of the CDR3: TGTGCCAGCAGCAGGACTGAGGTCTACAATGAGCAGTTCTTC. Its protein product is CASSRTEVYNEQFF.

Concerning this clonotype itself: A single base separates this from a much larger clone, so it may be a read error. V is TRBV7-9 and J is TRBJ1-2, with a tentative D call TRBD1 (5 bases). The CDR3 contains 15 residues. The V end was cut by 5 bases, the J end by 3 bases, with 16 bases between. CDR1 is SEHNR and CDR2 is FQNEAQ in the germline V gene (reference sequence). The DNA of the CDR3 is TGTGCCAGCAGCGCCCCCTCGTGGGGGGACTATGGCTACACCTTC. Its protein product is CASSAPSWGDYGYTF.

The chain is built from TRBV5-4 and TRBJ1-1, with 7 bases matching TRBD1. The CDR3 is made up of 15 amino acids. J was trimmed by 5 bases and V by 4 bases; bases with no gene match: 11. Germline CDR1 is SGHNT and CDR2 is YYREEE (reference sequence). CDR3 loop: CASSPETGIRTEAFF. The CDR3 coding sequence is TGTGCCAGCAGCCCAGAGACAGGGATAAGAACTGAAGCTTTCTTT.

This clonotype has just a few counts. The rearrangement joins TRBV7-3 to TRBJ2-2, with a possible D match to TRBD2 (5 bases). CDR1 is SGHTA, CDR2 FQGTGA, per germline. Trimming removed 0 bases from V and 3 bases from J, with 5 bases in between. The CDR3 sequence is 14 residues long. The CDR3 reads CASSLTRDTGELFF. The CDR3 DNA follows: TGTGCCAGCAGCTTAACGAGGGACACCGGGGAGCTGTTTTTT.

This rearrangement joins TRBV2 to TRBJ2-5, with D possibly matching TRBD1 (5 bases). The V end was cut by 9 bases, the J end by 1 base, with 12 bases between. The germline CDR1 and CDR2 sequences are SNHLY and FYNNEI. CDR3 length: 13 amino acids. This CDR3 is CASADRFQETQYF. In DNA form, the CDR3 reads TGTGCCAGTGCAGACAGATTCCAAGAGACCCAGTACTTC.

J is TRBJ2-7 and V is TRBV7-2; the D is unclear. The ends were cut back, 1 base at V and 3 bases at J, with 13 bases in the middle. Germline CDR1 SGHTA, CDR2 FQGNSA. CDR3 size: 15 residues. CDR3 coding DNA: TGTGCCAGCAGCTTAGTAGGCAAACCTGACTACGAGCAGTACTTC. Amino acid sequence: CASSLVGKPDYEQYF.